This T cell receptor beta chain came from a study of tumor-infiltrating lymphocytes in primary liver carcinoma. Study-level results: Tumors carried a top-250-clone fraction significantly exceeding that of blood (p = 0.039).

J was trimmed by 4 bases and V by 5 bases; bases with no gene match: 5. CDR1 and CDR2 (germline): MNHEY, SVGAGI. The CDR3 extends over 15 amino acids. Unsorted whole blood served as the source of blood RNA, and germline DNA was extracted as well. This clonotype was counted many times. Its antigen is unknown. The researchers produced TCR beta cDNA from 500 ng total RNA with a constant-region primer. Researchers made the TCR beta libraries by running three nested multiplex PCR rounds with slightly modified ARM-PCR. Primers for the first two PCR rounds were TRBV1-TRBV30 forward primers and a C-beta reverse primer (roughly 10 cycles per round). From the multiplex PCR reads, TCRdb called clonotypes with MiXCR, one entry per CDR3 protein. The table lists about 300,000 distinct CDR3 sequences, 65% of them singletons.

This sequence was found in a man aged 35-49 years with primary liver carcinoma and hepatitis B virus infection. J is TRBJ2-2 and V is TRBV6-5, with 9 bases lining up with TRBD1. Sequenced material: peripheral blood. CDR3 protein: CASSRGQGLTGELFF. The CDR3 DNA is TGTGCCAGCAGTAGGGGACAGGGTCTCACCGGGGAGCTGTTTTTT.